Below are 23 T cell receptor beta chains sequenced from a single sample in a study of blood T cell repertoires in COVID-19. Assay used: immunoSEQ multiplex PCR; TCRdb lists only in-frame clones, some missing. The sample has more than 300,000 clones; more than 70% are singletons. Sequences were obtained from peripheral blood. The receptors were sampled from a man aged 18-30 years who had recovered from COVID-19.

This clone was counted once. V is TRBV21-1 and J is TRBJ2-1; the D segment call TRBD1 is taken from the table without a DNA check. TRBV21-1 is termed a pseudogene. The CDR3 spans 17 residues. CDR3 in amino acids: CASSKVREGQEGNEQFF. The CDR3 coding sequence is TGTGCCAGCAGCAAAGTCCGTGAGGGACAGGAGGGGAATGAGCAGTTCTTC.

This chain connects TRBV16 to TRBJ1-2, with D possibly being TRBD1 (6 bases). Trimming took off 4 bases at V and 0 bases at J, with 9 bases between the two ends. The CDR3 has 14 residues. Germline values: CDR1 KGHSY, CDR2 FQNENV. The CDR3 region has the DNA TGTGCCAGCAGCCGGGACAACACTAACTATGGCTACACCTTC. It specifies CASSRDNTNYGYTF.

The CDR3 sequence: CASSYQPGEGNTEAFF. CDR3 coding DNA: TGTGCCAGCAGTTACCAGCCAGGGGAGGGGAACACTGAAGCTTTCTTT. This chain connects TRBV6-2 or TRBV6-3 to TRBJ1-1; tentatively, D is TRBD1 (6 bases). The germline V gene has CDR1 MNHEY and CDR2 SVGEGT. This CDR3 is 16 amino acids long. The germline V and J ends were trimmed by 2 bases and 1 base, with 14 bases remaining between them.

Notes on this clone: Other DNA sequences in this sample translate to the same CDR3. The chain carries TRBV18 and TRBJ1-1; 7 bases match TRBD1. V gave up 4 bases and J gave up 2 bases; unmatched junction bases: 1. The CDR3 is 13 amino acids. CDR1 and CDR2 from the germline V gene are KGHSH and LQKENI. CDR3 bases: TGTGCCAGCTCACGGGACAGAAACACTGAAGCTTTCTTT. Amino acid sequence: CASSRDRNTEAFF.

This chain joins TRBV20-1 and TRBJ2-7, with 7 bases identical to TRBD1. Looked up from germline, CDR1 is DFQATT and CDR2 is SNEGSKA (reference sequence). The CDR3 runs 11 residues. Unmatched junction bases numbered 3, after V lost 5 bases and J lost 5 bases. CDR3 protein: CSAQQGHEQYF. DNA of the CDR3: TGCAGTGCTCAACAGGGGCACGAGCAGTACTTC.

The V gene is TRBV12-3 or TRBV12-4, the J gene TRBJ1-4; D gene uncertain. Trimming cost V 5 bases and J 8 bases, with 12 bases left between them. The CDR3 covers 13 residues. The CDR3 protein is CASSRGGGEKLFF. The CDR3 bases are TGTGCCAGCAGTCGTGGAGGAGGGGAAAAACTGTTTTTT.

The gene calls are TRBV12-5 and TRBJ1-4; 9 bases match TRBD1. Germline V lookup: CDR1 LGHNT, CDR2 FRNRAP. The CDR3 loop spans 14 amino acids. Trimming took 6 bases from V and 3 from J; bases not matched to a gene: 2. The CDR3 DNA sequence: TGTGCTAGTGGGGACAGGGGACCTAATGAAAAACTGTTTTTT. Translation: CASGDRGPNEKLFF.

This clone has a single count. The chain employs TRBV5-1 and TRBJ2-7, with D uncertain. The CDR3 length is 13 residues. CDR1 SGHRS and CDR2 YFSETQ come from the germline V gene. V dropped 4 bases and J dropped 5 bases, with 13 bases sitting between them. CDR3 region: CASSVLPADEQYF. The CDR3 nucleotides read TGCGCCAGCAGCGTCCTCCCGGCGGACGAGCAGTACTTC.

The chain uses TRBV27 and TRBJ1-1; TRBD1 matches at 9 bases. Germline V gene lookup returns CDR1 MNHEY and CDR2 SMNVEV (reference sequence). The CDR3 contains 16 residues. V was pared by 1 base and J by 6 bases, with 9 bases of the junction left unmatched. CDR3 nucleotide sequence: TGTGCCAGCAGTTTATACCGGGACAGGGTAGGTCCTGAAGCTTTCTTT. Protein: CASSLYRDRVGPEAFF.

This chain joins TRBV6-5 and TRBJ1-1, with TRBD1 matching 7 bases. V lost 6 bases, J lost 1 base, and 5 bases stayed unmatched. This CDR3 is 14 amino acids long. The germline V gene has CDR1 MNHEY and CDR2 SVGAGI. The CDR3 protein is CASRLDRRNTEAFF. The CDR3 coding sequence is TGTGCCAGCAGATTGGACAGGCGGAACACTGAAGCTTTCTTT.

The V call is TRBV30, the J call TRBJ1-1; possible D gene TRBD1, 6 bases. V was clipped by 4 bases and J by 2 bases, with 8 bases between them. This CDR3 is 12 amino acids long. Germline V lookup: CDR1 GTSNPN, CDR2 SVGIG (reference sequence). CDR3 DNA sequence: TGTGCCTGGAACAGGGACAACACTGAAGCTTTCTTT. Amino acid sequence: CAWNRDNTEAFF.

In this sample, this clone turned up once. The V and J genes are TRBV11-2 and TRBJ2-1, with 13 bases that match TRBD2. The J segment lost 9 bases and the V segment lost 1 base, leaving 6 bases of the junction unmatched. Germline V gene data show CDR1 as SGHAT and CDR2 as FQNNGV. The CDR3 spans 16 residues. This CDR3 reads CASSLGGLAGVGEQFF. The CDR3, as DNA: TGTGCCAGCAGCTTAGGTGGACTAGCGGGGGTGGGTGAGCAGTTCTTC.

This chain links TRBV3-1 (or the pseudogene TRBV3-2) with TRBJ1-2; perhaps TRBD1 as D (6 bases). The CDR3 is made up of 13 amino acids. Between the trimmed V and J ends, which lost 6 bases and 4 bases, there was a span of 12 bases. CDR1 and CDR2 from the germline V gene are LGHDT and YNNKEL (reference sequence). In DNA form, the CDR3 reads TGTGCCAGCAGTCCTGACAGGTCCTATGGCTACACCTTC. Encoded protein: CASSPDRSYGYTF.

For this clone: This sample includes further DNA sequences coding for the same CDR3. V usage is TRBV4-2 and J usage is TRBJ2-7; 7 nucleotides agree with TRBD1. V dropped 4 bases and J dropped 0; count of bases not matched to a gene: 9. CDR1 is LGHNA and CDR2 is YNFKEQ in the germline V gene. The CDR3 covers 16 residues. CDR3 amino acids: CASSPNDRASSYEQYF. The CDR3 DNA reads TGTGCCAGCAGCCCGAATGACAGGGCGAGCTCCTACGAGCAGTACTTC.

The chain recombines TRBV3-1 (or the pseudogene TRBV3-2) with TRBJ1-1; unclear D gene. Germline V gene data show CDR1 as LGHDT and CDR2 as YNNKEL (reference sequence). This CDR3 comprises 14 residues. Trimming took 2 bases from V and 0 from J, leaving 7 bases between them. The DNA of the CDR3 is TGTGCCAGCAGCCAAACATCCATGAACACTGAAGCTTTCTTT. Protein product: CASSQTSMNTEAFF.

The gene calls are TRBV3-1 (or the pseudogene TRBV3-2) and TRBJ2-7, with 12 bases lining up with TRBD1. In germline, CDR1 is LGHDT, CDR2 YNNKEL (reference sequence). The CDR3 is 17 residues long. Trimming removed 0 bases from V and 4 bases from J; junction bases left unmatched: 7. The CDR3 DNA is TGTGCCAGCAGCCAAGAGGGGACAGGGGGCTCTTTTTACGAGCAGTACTTC. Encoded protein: CASSQEGTGGSFYEQYF.

CDR3 in DNA: TGTGCCAGCAGCCAAGGGACAGGGGGAAATGGAAACACCATATATTTT. Translating it yields CASSQGTGGNGNTIYF. The chain carries TRBV3-1 (or the pseudogene TRBV3-2) and TRBJ1-3, with TRBD1 identical over 10 bases. CDR1 and CDR2 from the germline V gene are LGHDT and YNNKEL (reference sequence). J was trimmed by 3 bases and V by 1 base; bases with no gene match: 3. This CDR3 is 16 amino acids long.

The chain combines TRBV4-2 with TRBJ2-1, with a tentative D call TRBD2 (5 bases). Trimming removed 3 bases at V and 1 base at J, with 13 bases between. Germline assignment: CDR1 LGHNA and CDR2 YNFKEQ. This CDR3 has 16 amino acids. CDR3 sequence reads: CASSHETTASYNEQFF. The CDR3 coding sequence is TGTGCCAGCAGCCACGAGACTACCGCATCCTACAATGAGCAGTTCTTC.

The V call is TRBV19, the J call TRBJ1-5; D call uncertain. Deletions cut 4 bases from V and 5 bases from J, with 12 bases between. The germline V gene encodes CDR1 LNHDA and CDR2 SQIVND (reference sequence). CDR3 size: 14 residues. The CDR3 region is CASSKAGGYQPQHF. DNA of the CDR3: TGTGCCAGTAGTAAGGCAGGAGGTTATCAGCCCCAGCATTTT.

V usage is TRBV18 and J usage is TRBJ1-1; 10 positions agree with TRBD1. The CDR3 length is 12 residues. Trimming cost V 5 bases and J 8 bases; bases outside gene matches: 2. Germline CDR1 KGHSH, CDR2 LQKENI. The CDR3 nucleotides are TGTGCCAGCTCAACGGGACAGGGGGAAGCTTTCTTT. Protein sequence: CASSTGQGEAFF.

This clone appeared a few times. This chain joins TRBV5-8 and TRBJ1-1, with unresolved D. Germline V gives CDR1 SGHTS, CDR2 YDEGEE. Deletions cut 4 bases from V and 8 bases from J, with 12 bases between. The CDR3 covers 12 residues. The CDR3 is CASSLSRREAFF. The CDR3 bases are TGTGCCAGCAGCCTATCCCGGAGGGAAGCTTTCTTT.

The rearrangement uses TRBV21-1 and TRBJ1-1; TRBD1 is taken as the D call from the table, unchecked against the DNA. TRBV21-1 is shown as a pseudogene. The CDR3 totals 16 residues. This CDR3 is CASSQQVKDVNTEAFF. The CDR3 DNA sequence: TGTGCCAGCAGCCAACAGGTGAAGGATGTGAACACTGAAGCTTTCTTT.

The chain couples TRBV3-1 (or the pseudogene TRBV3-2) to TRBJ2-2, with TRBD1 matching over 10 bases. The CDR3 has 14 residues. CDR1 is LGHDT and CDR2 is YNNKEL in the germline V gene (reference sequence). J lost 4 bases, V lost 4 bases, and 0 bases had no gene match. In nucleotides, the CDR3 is TGTGCCAGCAGCCGACAGGGGGCCACCGGGGAGCTGTTTTTT. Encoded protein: CASSRQGATGELFF.